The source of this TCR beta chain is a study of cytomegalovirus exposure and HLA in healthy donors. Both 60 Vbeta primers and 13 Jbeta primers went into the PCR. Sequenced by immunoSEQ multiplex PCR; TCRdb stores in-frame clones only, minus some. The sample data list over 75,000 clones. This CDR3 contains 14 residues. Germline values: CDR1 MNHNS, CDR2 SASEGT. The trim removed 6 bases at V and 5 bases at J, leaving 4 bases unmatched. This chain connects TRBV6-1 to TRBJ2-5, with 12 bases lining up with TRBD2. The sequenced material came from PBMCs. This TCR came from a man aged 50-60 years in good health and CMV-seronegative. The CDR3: CASSLLAGGETQYF. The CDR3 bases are TGTGCCAGCAGCCTACTAGCGGGGGGTGAGACCCAGTACTTC.